One sample yielded the 19 T cell receptor beta chains listed below, sequenced in a study of T cells expressing NK-cell markers. TCRdb reprocessed the 5' RACE reads, with one entry per CDR3 protein and no DNA. The sample features 16,000 or so distinct CDR3 sequences, with about 63% in its top ten. Sequencing was performed on blood T cells: a sorted CD56 or NKG2C T cell subset, CD4+ or CD8+ T cells, or bulk PBMC T cells (not recorded which). The receptors derive from a man aged 18 to 70 in good health.

This rearrangement joins TRBV27 to TRBJ1-2. The V gene's germline CDR1 is MNHEY and CDR2 SMNVEV (reference sequence). The CDR3 is 15 amino acids. CDR3 sequence reads: CASSLSGALLYGYTF.

The chain is built from TRBV6-5 and TRBJ2-1; TCRdb designates TRBD2, a call that cannot be tested without DNA. The CDR3 has 15 amino acids. Germline CDR1 MNHEY, CDR2 SVGAGI. CDR3 region: CASSYSASLGNEQFF.

The J gene is TRBJ2-3, the V gene TRBV5-1; TCRdb's assignment of TRBD1 cannot be checked, as there is no DNA. The CDR3 sequence is 17 residues long. Per germline, CDR1 SGHRS and CDR2 YFSETQ. Here the CDR3 reads CASSGGAGTPGTDTQYF.

The CDR3 protein is CASSGWGVAEGNTGELFF. This chain uses TRBV12-3 or TRBV12-4 with TRBJ2-2; the D call of TRBD2 rests on TCRdb alone, since no DNA is present to check it. This CDR3 contains 18 residues.

The chain is built from TRBV5-6 and TRBJ2-1. This CDR3 contains 16 residues. CDR1 is SGHDT and CDR2 is YYEEEE in the germline V gene. The CDR3 sequence: CASSSPHRSSYNEQFF.

The chain carries TRBV21-1 and TRBJ1-1. TRBV21-1 is a pseudogene. The CDR3 is 15 residues long. The CDR3 loop is CASSNRLSHWTGDFF.

The J gene is TRBJ1-4, the V gene TRBV5-1; the TCRdb call, TRBD1, lacks DNA for checking. Per the germline V gene, CDR1 is SGHRS and CDR2 is YFSETQ. The CDR3 is made up of 15 amino acids. The CDR3 loop reads CASSLTAGANEKLFF.

This chain connects TRBV29-1 to TRBJ1-1; TCRdb calls TRBD1, which cannot be checked without DNA. CDR1 is SQVTM and CDR2 is ANQGSEA in the germline V gene. This CDR3 region has 14 residues. This chain's CDR3 is CSVAYGRGFDEAFF.

This chain connects TRBV25-1 to TRBJ2-2. The CDR3 length is 16 residues. The V gene's germline CDR1 is MGHDK and CDR2 SYGVNS. The CDR3 reads CASSESLHREAGELFF.

The rearrangement links TRBV14 to TRBJ2-3. The V gene's germline CDR1 is SGHDN and CDR2 FVKESK. This CDR3 is 15 amino acids long. CDR3 protein: CASSQVGVARDTQYF.

The chain combines TRBV20-1 with TRBJ2-7; TCRdb's D gene call, TRBD1, goes unchecked for lack of DNA. The germline gives CDR1 DFQATT, CDR2 SNEGSKA (reference sequence). The CDR3 runs 13 residues. CDR3 loop: CSANSGTNYEQYF.

The gene calls are TRBV5-1 and TRBJ2-7. The CDR3 sequence is 11 residues long. Germline CDR1 reads SGHRS; CDR2 reads YFSETQ. The CDR3 reads CASSFSGEQYF.

The chain uses TRBV4-3 and TRBJ2-7; TCRdb indicates TRBD1, and absent DNA this call remains unverified. Germline V CDR1 and CDR2: LGHNA, YSLEER. The CDR3 loop spans 16 amino acids. This chain's CDR3 is CASSQEGTGAYYEQYF.

V gene TRBV18 combines with J gene TRBJ2-7; TCRdb's D call, TRBD2, is unchecked because there is no DNA. This CDR3 region has 12 residues. CDR1 is KGHSH, CDR2 LQKENI, per germline. CDR3 sequence: CASSPEGNEQYF.

The chain is built from TRBV15 and TRBJ2-4; TCRdb indicates TRBD1, and absent DNA this call remains unverified. This CDR3 has 17 amino acids. Germline CDR1 is LNHNV and CDR2 is YYDKDF (reference sequence). The CDR3 here is CATSSARQELAKNIQYF.

The rearrangement uses TRBV2 and TRBJ2-7; TCRdb calls TRBD2, which cannot be checked without DNA. Germline values: CDR1 SNHLY, CDR2 FYNNEI. The CDR3 is 18 residues long. Here the CDR3 reads CASSEGLAGVSSSYEQYF.

This sequence joins TRBV5-6 and TRBJ2-7; TCRdb calls TRBD2, which cannot be checked without DNA. The CDR3 sequence is 16 residues long. CDR1 and CDR2 from the germline V gene are SGHDT and YYEEEE. The CDR3 spells CASSPVRRTTSYEQYF.

This CDR3 reads CASSLAGSYEQYF. V gene TRBV5-1 combines with J gene TRBJ2-7; without DNA, the TCRdb call of TRBD2 cannot be checked. From germline, CDR1 is SGHRS and CDR2 YFSETQ. The CDR3 contains 13 residues.

The rearrangement uses TRBV10-3 and TRBJ1-6; TCRdb's D call of TRBD1 is untestable without DNA. This CDR3 is built from 14 residues. The germline V gene encodes CDR1 ENHRY and CDR2 SYGVKD. CDR3: CAISDDSRNSPLHF.